A single sample gave rise to the 23 T cell receptor beta chains below, sequenced in a study of regulatory T cells in long-lasting Graves disease. To make TCR beta libraries, researchers used iRepertoire HTBI primers and Arm-PCR of CDR3 regions. TCRdb passed the multiplex PCR reads through MiXCR, listing each CDR3 protein once. The sample comprises approximately 400,000 distinct CDR3 sequences, approximately 12% of which are singletons, and 18% rests with the top ten. Time point indicated: newly diagnosed GD, antithyroid drugs for less than 3 months. From PBMCs, RNA was extracted and then used to make the TCR library. The sample was also linked to a second study, of T cells in Graves' hyperthyroidism and ophthalmopathy.

The sample here was peripheral blood mononuclear cells (PBMCs), taken at new diagnosis, from a patient treated with antithyroid drugs. The source of these receptors is a woman aged 18-29 years with Graves disease.

This clonotype came up many times. This chain connects TRBV20-1 to TRBJ2-7; 12 nucleotides align to TRBD1. The V segment lost 0 bases and the J segment 6 bases; nucleotides outside the gene matches: 3. The CDR3 extends over 14 amino acids. Germline CDR1 DFQATT, CDR2 SNEGSKA (reference sequence). This CDR3 reads CSAREGTGGFEQYV. CDR3 coding DNA: TGCAGTGCTAGAGAGGGGACAGGGGGCTTCGAGCAGTACGTC.

This clonotype was found many times. The chain couples TRBV12-3 or TRBV12-4 to TRBJ2-7; 10 nucleotides agree with TRBD1. V was clipped by 5 bases and J by 2 bases; unmatched bases: 6. This CDR3 has 15 amino acids. The CDR3 loop is CASSRWTGGAYEQYF. CDR3 coding DNA: TGTGCCAGCAGTAGGTGGACAGGGGGAGCCTACGAGCAGTACTTC.

This clonotype was counted many times. V is TRBV7-3 and J is TRBJ2-5; no reliable D call. CDR3 length equals 13 residues. Trimming took 4 bases from V and 5 from J, leaving 11 bases between them. In germline, CDR1 is SGHTA, CDR2 FQGTGA. The CDR3 nucleotides are TGTGCCAGCAGCTCCTCAGTGACGGAGACCCAGTACTTC. Translation: CASSSSVTETQYF.

This clonotype has a count of ten or more. J is TRBJ2-7 and V is TRBV20-1, with 9 bases lining up with TRBD2. The CDR3 loop spans 17 amino acids. The V gene's germline CDR1 is DFQATT and CDR2 SNEGSKA (reference sequence). The V gene end was trimmed by 6 bases and the J gene end by 1 base; junction bases not matched to a gene: 16. The CDR3 is CSATPVSGGTCSYEQYV. The CDR3, as DNA: TGCAGTGCCACCCCTGTCAGCGGGGGGACTTGTTCCTACGAGCAGTACGTC.

This clonotype occurred many times. V gene TRBV12-3 or TRBV12-4 combines with J gene TRBJ1-1; the D gene is possibly TRBD1 (5 bases). This CDR3 has 14 residues. Between the trimmed V and J ends, which lost 5 bases and 5 bases, there was a span of 15 bases. This CDR3 reads CASSDYSAGTEAFF. The CDR3 DNA reads TGTGCCAGCAGTGACTATTCCGCAGGGACTGAAGCTTTCTTT.

The chain recombines TRBV9 with TRBJ2-2, with D unclear. Germline-derived CDR1 and CDR2 are SGDLS and YYNGEE. The CDR3 covers 14 residues. Trimming took 0 bases from V and 1 from J, leaving 4 bases between them. CDR3 DNA: TGTGCCAGCAGCGTAGGAGGGAACACCGGGGAGCTGTTTTTT. Protein product: CASSVGGNTGELFF.

This clonotype was observed at least ten times. V and J are TRBV2 and TRBJ2-3, with D unclear. CDR3 length: 12 residues. Germline CDR1 reads SNHLY; CDR2 reads FYNNEI. Trimming took off 6 bases at V and 0 bases at J, with 4 bases between the two ends. The CDR3 region is CASRASTDTQYF. The CDR3 DNA follows: TGTGCCAGCAGGGCTAGCACAGATACGCAGTATTTT.

Many counts were recorded for this clonotype. The chain links TRBV12-3 or TRBV12-4 to TRBJ2-5; possibly TRBD2 for D (6 bases). V gave up 1 base and J gave up 7 bases, with 13 bases separating them. The CDR3 is 14 amino acids. The CDR3 loop reads CASSLGGTSRTQYF. DNA for the CDR3: TGTGCCAGCAGTTTAGGGGGGACTTCGAGGACCCAGTACTTC.

This clonotype was seen many times. The rearrangement links TRBV7-2 to TRBJ2-5, with 9 bases identical to TRBD1. The trim removed 5 bases at V and 5 bases at J, leaving 12 bases unmatched. The germline V gene has CDR1 SGHTA and CDR2 FQGNSA. CDR3 length: 16 amino acids. The CDR3 sequence is CASSTATGTGWETQYF. CDR3 nucleotide sequence: TGTGCCAGCAGCACAGCCACCGGGACAGGGTGGGAGACCCAGTACTTC.

This clonotype was observed at least ten times. The chain links TRBV28 to TRBJ1-4, with D perhaps matching TRBD1 (6 bases). Per germline, CDR1 MDHEN and CDR2 SYDVKM. CDR3 length: 15 residues. Trimming left V 3 bases short and J 8 bases short, with 16 bases between. The CDR3, as DNA: TGTGCCAGCAGTTTTGGGGGCGCAGGTTACGAAAAACTGTTTTTT. The encoded protein is CASSFGGAGYEKLFF.

The chain couples TRBV20-1 to TRBJ2-5, with a possible D match to TRBD1 (7 bases). Germline CDR1 is DFQATT and CDR2 is SNEGSKA (reference sequence). Trimming took 4 bases from V and 4 from J, leaving 16 bases between them. The CDR3 length is 14 residues. This CDR3 is CSATRRGVGETQYF. CDR3 bases: TGCAGTGCTACACGCAGGGGGGTTGGAGAGACCCAGTACTTC.

This clonotype was observed at least ten times. V gene TRBV29-1 combines with J gene TRBJ2-3, with D maybe TRBD2 (6 bases). CDR3 size: 13 residues. Germline assignment: CDR1 SQVTM and CDR2 ANQGSEA. The V end lost 6 bases, the J end lost 3 bases, and 13 bases lay between the germline ends. CDR3 region: CSVGASETDTQYF. The CDR3 DNA follows: TGCAGCGTCGGGGCTAGCGAGACAGATACGCAGTATTTT.

This clonotype has a count of ten or more. The CDR3 sequence: CASSHPRGEQYF. The CDR3 nucleotides are TGTGCCAGCAGCCACCCTCGGGGGGAGCAGTACTTC. The J gene is TRBJ2-7, the V gene TRBV14, with D maybe TRBD2 (6 bases). This CDR3 has 12 amino acids. Germline V lookup: CDR1 SGHDN, CDR2 FVKESK. Trimming took 3 bases from V and 7 from J, leaving 10 bases between them.

This clonotype was seen at least ten times. At one of its ends the junction is not consistent with the germline gene, which may arise from a read error. This chain connects TRBV5-1 to TRBJ1-1, with a tentative D call TRBD1 (5 bases). The CDR3 is 15 residues long. Germline lookup yields CDR1 SGHRS and CDR2 YFSETQ. CDR3 loop: CASSVGDLWNTEAFF. DNA for the CDR3: TGTGCCAGCAGTGTAGGGGACTTATGGAACACTGAAGCTTTCTTT.

This clonotype was detected ten times or more. The chain is built from TRBV7-9 and TRBJ2-5, with a weak D call TRBD1 (5 bases). The germline CDR1 and CDR2 sequences are SEHNR and FQNEAQ (reference sequence). Trimming removed 3 bases from V and 5 bases from J, with 10 bases in between. CDR3 length: 13 residues. This CDR3 is CASSLTDGETQYF. The CDR3 region has the DNA TGTGCCAGCAGCTTGACAGATGGGGAGACCCAGTACTTC. The full variable domain, rest sourced from reference TRBV7-9 and TRBJ2-5, is DTGVSQNPRHKITKRGQNVTFRCDPISEHNRLYWYRQTLGQGPEFLTYFQNEAQLEKSRLLSDRFSAERPKGSFSTLEIQRTEQGDSAMYLCASSLTDGETQYFGPGTRLLVL.

A few counts support this clonotype. DNA of the CDR3: TGCGCCAGCGGTTTAGGGGGTTCGCGCACCGGGGAGCTGTTTTTT. Translation gives CASGLGGSRTGELFF. The genes are TRBV5-1 and TRBJ2-2; D possibly corresponds to TRBD1 (6 bases). The CDR3 spans 15 residues. V was cut by 7 bases and J by 4 bases, with 17 bases left in between. Germline V lookup: CDR1 SGHRS, CDR2 YFSETQ.

This clonotype was found many times. The CDR3 DNA is TGCGCCAGCAGCCAAGAGGCAGGGGGTAATGAAAAACTGTTTTTT. This gives the protein CASSQEAGGNEKLFF. This chain uses TRBV4-3 with TRBJ1-4; TRBD1 agrees at 7 bases. Germline values: CDR1 LGHNA, CDR2 YSLEER. Trimming removed 0 bases from V and 4 bases from J; junction bases left unmatched: 2. The CDR3 contains 15 residues.

The sample holds many counts of this clonotype. V and J are TRBV6-1 and TRBJ1-1; unclear D gene. The CDR3 spans 15 residues. Trimming removed 6 bases from V and 4 bases from J, with 18 bases in between. Germline values: CDR1 MNHNS, CDR2 SASEGT. CDR3 DNA: TGTGCCAGCAGGGACGAGGAGGGCGCGGGCACTGAAGCTTTCTTT. Translating it yields CASRDEEGAGTEAFF.

As for this clonotype: A much larger clone is a single base away; this may be a read error. CDR3 nucleotide sequence: TGTGCCAGCTACCCAAACGGCCGGATGGAGGTAGATCACTACGAGCAGTACTTC. Its translation: CASYPNGRMEVDHYEQYF. The chain has TRBV7-2 and TRBJ2-7, with a possible D match to TRBD2 (5 bases). Trimming took 8 bases from V and 3 from J, leaving 29 bases between them. Germline V CDR1 and CDR2: SGHTA, FQGNSA. The CDR3 has 18 residues.

In this sample, this clonotype turned up many times. The V gene is TRBV12-3 or TRBV12-4, the J gene TRBJ2-2, with 9 bases aligning to TRBD2. This CDR3 contains 14 residues. J lost 3 bases, V lost 6 bases, and 2 bases had no gene match. The CDR3 bases are TGTGCCAGCAGGGTAGCGGGGGACACCGGGGAGCTGTTTTTT. This gives the protein CASRVAGDTGELFF.

This clonotype turned up a few times. V gene TRBV12-3 or TRBV12-4 combines with J gene TRBJ2-5; unclear D gene. V lost 6 bases and J 7 bases, leaving 9 bases between the germline ends. This CDR3 has 11 amino acids. CDR3 bases: TGTGCCAGCAGAGGCGGCGGGACCCAGTACTTC. Its translation: CASRGGGTQYF.

This clonotype was found many times. V is TRBV6-2 or TRBV6-3 and J is TRBJ2-1; D possibly corresponds to TRBD1 (6 bases). The CDR3 length is 11 residues. Germline CDR1 is MNHEY and CDR2 is SVGEGT. V lost 7 bases, J lost 8 bases, and 9 bases lay in between. CDR3 DNA: TGTGCCAGCACTAAGGGGGATGAGCAGTTCTTC. Amino acid sequence: CASTKGDEQFF.

This clonotype occurred a few times. The rearrangement joins TRBV11-1 to TRBJ2-2, with D uncertain. CDR1 and CDR2 (germline): SGHAT, FQDESV (reference sequence). This CDR3 contains 13 residues. V was trimmed by 5 bases and J by 6 bases, leaving 10 bases between them. The CDR3 bases are TGTGCCAGCAGCCCCCAAATACCCGGGGAGCTGTTTTTT. Its protein is CASSPQIPGELFF.